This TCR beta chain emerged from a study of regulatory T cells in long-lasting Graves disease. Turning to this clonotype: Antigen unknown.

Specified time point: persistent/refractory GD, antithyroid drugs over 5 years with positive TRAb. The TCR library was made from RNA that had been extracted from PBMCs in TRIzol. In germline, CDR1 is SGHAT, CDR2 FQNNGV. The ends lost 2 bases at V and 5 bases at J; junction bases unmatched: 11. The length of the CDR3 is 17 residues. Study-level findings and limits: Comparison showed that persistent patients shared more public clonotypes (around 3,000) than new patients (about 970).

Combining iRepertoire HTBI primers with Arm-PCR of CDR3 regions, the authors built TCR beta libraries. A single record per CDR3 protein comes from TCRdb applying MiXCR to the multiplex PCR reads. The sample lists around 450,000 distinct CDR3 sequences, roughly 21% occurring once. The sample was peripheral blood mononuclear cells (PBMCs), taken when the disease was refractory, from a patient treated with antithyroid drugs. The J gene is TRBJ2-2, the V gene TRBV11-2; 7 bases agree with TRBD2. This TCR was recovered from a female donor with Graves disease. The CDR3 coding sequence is TGTGCCAGCAGCTTATCGTCGGGACTACCCCAAACCGGGGAGCTGTTTTTT. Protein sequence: CASSLSSGLPQTGELFF.